These T cell receptor beta chains were read from a single sample in a study of cytomegalovirus exposure and HLA in healthy donors. Some clones are missing from TCRdb's copy, which holds only in-frame ones; the method was immunoSEQ multiplex PCR. The sample has 150,000 to 200,000 clones, about 82% seen once. What was sequenced was PBMCs. These receptors all come from a woman between 45 and 65 years old in good health and CMV-seronegative. The conserved cysteine and the conserved F or W are not part of the CDR3 here. D genes are given only for firm matches. Clone size appears in some rows only: once, few, many, or a class for an expanded clone.

12	TRBD1	.	TRBV28	TRBJ2-7	ASRRGQAAYEQY
13	TRBD1	.	TRBV28	TRBJ2-7	ASSLAGTGTYEQY
14	TRBD2	.	TRBV7-2	TRBJ2-3	ASSLTLLAGADTQY
11	.	.	TRBV27	TRBJ2-2	ASSFTVGGELF
18	.	.	TRBV28	TRBJ2-6	ASSSLFGSADWSGANVLT
13	.	.	TRBV18	TRBJ1-1	ASSPETGPYTEAF
12	.	.	TRBV5-1	TRBJ1-1	ASSLASGNTEAF
12	TRBD2	.	TRBV4-3	TRBJ2-7	ASSRRRGDYEQY
13	.	.	TRBV6-4	TRBJ1-1	ASSAGVRGNTEAF
13	.	.	TRBV28	TRBJ2-3	ASSSPPVSTDTQY
15	.	.	TRBV28	TRBJ1-2	ASSPIFKTGRYYGYT
12	.	.	TRBV7-8	TRBJ2-7	ASSLAVAPYEQY
10	TRBD1	.	TRBV6-1	TRBJ1-5	ATKQGTQPQH
14	TRBD1	.	TRBV5-8	TRBJ1-2	ASSSYYRGRNYGYT
13	.	.	TRBV5-4	TRBJ2-1	ASSLSVSSYNEQF
12	.	.	TRBV28	TRBJ1-5	ASSLGLNNQPQH
10	.	.	TRBV7-9	TRBJ1-1	ASSLEVTEAF
13	TRBD2	.	TRBV27	TRBJ2-7	ASSSGTSGRWGQY
12	.	.	TRBV9	TRBJ2-3	ASTAGGLADTQY
10	.	many	TRBV6-6	TRBJ1-1	ASSYSSTEAF